This record covers a single T cell receptor beta chain. Stated time point: pre-treatment sample, taken before nivolumab and TIL therapy. The source of the sample is a study of TIL therapy for anti-PD-1-resistant metastatic lung cancer. Overall study context: Progressing patients received lymphodepletion, expanded TIL infusion and IL-2. Median tumor PD-L1 proportion score was roughly 5.4%. Tumors carried a median 1.5 non-synonymous mutations per megabase.

CDR1 SGHTA and CDR2 FQGNSA come from the germline V gene. This CDR3 is 16 amino acids long. Germline trimming cut 5 bases from V and 5 bases from J; bases unmatched to any gene: 13. The immunoSEQ assay was v3. This table comes from immunoSEQ multiplex PCR, and its TCRdb copy is limited to in-frame clones, with some not included. The repertoire consists of around 59,000 clones, with about two thirds occurring once and the leading ten covering about 6.3%. Sequenced material: blood, taken at baseline. The TCR was taken from a person aged 25 to 79 with non-small cell lung cancer. The chain couples TRBV7-2 to TRBJ2-7, with 9 bases fitting TRBD2. CDR3 amino acids: CASSPRGLAGKNEQYF. The CDR3 DNA reads as TGTGCCAGCAGCCCTCGGGGTCTAGCGGGAAAGAACGAGCAGTACTTC.